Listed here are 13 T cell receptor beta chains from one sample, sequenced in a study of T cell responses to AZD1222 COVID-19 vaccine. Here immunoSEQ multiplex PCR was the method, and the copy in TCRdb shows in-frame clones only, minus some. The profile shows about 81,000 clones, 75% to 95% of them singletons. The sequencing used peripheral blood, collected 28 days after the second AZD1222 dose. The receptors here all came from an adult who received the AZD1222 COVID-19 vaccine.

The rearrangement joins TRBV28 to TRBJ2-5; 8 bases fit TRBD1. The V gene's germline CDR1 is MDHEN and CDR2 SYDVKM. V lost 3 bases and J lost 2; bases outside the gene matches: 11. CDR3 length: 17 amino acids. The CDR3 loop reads CASSFDKSGQGQETQYF. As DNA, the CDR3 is TGTGCCAGCAGTTTCGATAAATCCGGACAGGGTCAAGAGACCCAGTACTTC.

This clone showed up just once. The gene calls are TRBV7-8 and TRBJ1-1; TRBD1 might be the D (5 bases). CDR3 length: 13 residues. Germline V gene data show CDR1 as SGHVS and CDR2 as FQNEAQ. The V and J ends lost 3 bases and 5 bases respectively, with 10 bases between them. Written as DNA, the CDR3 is TGTGCCAGCAGCTTCAAATGGGGGACTGAAGCTTTCTTT. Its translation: CASSFKWGTEAFF.

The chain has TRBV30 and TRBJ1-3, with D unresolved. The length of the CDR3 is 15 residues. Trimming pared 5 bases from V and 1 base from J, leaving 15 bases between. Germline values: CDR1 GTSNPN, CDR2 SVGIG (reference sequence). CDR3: CAWGAGRASGNTIYF. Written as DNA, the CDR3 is TGTGCCTGGGGCGCTGGACGGGCGTCTGGAAACACCATATATTTT.

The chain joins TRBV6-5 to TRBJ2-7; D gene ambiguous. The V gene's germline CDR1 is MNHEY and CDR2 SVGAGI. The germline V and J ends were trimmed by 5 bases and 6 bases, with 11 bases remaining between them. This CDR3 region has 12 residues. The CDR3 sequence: CASSPSYAEQYF. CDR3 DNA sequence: TGTGCCAGCAGTCCCTCATACGCCGAGCAGTACTTC.

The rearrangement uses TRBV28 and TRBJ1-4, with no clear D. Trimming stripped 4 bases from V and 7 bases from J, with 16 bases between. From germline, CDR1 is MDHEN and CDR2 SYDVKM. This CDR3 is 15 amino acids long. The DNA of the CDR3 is TGTGCCAGCAGTTCTCCCGACCTAGGCGGTGAAAAACTGTTTTTT. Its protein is CASSSPDLGGEKLFF.

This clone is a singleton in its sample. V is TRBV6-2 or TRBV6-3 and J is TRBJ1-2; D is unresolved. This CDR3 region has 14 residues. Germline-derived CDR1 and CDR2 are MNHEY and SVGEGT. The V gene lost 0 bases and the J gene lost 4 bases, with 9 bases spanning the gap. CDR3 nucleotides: TGTGCCAGCAGTTACTCTTTTACGGCCTATGGCTACACCTTC. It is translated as CASSYSFTAYGYTF.

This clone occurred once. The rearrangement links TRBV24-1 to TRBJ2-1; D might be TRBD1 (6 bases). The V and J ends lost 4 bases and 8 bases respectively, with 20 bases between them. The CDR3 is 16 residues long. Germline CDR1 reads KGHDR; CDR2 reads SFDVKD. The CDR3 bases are TGTGCCACCAGTGACTTTAACAGGGCCTGGGTAGATGAGCAGTTCTTC. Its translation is CATSDFNRAWVDEQFF.

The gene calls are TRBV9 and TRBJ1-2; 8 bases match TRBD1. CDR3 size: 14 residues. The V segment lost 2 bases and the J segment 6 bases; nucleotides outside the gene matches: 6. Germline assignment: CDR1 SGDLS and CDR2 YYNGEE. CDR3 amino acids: CASSVYSGGDGYTF. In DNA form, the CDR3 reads TGTGCCAGCAGCGTTTATTCAGGGGGCGATGGCTACACCTTC.

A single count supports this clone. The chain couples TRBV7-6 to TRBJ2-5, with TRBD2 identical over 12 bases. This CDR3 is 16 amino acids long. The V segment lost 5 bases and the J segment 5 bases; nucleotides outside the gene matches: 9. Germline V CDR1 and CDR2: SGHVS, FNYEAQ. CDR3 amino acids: CASSPGTSGLRETQYF. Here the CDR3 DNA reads TGTGCCAGCAGCCCCGGGACTAGCGGGCTCCGGGAGACCCAGTACTTC.

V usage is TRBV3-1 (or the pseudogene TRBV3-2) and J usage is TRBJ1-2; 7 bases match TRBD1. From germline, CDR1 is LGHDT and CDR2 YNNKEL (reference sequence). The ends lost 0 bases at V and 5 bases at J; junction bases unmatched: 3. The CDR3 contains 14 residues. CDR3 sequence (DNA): TGTGCCAGCAGCCAAGATAACAGGGGATATGGCTACACCTTC. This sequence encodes CASSQDNRGYGYTF.

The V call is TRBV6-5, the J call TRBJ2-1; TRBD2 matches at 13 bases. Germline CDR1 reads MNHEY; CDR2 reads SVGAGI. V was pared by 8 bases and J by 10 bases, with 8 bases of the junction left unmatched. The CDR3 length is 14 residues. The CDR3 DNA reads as TGTGCCAGCCTACTAGCGGGGGGGGTAACCGAGCAGTTCTTC. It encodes CASLLAGGVTEQFF.

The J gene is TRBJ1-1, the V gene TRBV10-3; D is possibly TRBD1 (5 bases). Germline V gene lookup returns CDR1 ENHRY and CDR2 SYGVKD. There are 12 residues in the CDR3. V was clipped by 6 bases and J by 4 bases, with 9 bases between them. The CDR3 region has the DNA TGTGCCATCAGACAGGTATCCACTGAAGCTTTCTTT. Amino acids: CAIRQVSTEAFF.

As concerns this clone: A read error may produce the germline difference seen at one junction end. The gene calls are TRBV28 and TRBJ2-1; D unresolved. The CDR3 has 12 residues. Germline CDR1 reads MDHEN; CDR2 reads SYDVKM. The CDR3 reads CASTSSFNEQFF. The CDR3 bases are TGTGCCAGCACCTCATCCTTCAATGAGCAGTTCTTC. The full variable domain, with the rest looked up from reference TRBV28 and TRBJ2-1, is DVKVTQSSRYLVKRTGEKVFLECVQDMDHENMFWYRQDPGLGLRLIYFSYDVKMKEKGDIPEGYSVSREKKERFSLILESASTNQTSMYLCASTSSFNEQFFGPGTRLTVL.